This T cell receptor (beta chain) was profiled in a study of regulatory T cells in long-lasting Graves disease. The CDR3 length is 17 residues. V was cut by 1 base and J by 2 bases, with 15 bases left in between. TCR beta libraries were built with iRepertoire HTBI primers and Arm-PCR of CDR3 regions. MiXCR, applied by TCRdb to the multiplex PCR reads, yields one record per CDR3 protein. The data show about 470,000 distinct CDR3 sequences, around 21% seen once. This clonotype was counted many times. Its antigen remains unknown. Broader study findings: Persistent disease preferred TRBV28, TRBJ1-2 and TRBJ2-5; new disease, TRBV20-1 and TRBJ2-1. Persistent Graves' patients showed less TCR diversity than newly diagnosed patients showed. New patients shared approximately 970 public clonotypes, and persistent patients shared more, with around 2,600.

Time point here: persistent/refractory GD, antithyroid drugs over 5 years with positive TRAb. After RNA was extracted from PBMCs, the TCR library was made from it. The sample here was peripheral blood mononuclear cells (PBMCs), taken when the disease was refractory, from a patient treated with antithyroid drugs. This chain joins TRBV12-3 or TRBV12-4 and TRBJ1-5; D gene uncertain. The clonotype originates from a female donor with Graves disease. The CDR3 loop is CASSLVVGGQGNQPQHF. The CDR3 DNA follows: TGTGCCAGCAGTTTAGTAGTCGGAGGGCAGGGCAATCAGCCCCAGCATTTT.